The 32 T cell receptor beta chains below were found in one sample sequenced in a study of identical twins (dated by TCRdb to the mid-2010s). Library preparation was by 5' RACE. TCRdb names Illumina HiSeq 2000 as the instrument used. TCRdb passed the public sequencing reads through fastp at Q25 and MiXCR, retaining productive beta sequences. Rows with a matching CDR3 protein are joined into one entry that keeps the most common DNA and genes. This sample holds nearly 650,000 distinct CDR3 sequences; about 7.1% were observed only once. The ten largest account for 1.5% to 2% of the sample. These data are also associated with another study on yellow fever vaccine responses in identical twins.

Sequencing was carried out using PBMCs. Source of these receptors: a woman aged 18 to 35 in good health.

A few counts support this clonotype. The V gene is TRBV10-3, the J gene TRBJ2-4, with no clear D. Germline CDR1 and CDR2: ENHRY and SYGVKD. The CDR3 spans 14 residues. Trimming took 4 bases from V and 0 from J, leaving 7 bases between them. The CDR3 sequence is CAISGGLAKNIQYF. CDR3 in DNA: TGTGCCATCAGTGGTGGGCTAGCCAAAAACATTCAGTACTTC.

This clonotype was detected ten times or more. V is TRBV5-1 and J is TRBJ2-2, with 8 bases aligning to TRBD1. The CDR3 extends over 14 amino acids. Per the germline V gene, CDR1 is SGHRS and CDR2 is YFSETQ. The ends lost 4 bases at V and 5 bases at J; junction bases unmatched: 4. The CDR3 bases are TGCGCCAGCAGCACCCGACAGGGGACCGGGGAGCTGTTTTTT. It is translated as CASSTRQGTGELFF.

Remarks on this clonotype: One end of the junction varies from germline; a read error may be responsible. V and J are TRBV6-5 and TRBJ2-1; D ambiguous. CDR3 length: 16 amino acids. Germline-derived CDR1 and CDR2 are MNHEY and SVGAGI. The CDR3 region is CASSYSGRSTYNEQIF. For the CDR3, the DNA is TGTGCCAGCAGTTACTCGGGCAGGTCTACCTACAATGAGCAGATCTTC.

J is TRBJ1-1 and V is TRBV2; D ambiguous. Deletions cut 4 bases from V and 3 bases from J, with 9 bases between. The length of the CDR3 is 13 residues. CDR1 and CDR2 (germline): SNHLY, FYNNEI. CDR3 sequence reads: CASSAPGDTEAFF. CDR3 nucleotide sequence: TGTGCCAGCAGTGCCCCCGGTGACACTGAAGCTTTCTTT.

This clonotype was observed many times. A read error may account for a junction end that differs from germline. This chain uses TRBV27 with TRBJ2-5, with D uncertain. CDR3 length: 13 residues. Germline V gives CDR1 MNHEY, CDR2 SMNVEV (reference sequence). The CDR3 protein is CASSSLGQETQYF. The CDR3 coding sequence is TGCGCCAGCAGCTCACTTGGACAAGAGACCCAGTACTTC.

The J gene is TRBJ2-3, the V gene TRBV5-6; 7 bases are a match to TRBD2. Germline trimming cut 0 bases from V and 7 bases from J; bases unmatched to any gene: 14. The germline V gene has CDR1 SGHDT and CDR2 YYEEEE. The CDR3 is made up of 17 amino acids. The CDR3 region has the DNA TGTGCCAGCAGCTTGGCCGGGGCGGGAGTGGTCACGAATACGCAGTATTTT. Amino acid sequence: CASSLAGAGVVTNTQYF.

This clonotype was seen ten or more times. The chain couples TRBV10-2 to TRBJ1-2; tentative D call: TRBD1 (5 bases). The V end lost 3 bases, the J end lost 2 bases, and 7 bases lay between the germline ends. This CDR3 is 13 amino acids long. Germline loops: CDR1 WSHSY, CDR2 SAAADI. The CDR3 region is CASSDQGNYGYTF. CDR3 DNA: TGCGCCAGCAGTGATCAGGGAAACTATGGCTACACCTTC.

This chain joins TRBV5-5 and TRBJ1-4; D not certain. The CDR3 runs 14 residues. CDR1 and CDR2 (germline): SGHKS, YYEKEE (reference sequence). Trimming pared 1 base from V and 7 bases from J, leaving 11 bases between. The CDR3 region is CASSLTAWGEKLFF. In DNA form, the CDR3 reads TGTGCCAGCAGCTTGACAGCTTGGGGTGAAAAACTGTTTTTT.

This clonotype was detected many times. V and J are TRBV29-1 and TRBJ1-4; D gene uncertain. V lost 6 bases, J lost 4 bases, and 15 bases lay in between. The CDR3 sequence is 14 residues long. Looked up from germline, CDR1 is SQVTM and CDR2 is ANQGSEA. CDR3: CSVVWGQNNEKLFF. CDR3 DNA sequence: TGCAGCGTGGTCTGGGGTCAGAATAATGAAAAACTGTTTTTT. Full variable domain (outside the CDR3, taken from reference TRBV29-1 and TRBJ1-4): SAVISQKPSRDICQRGTSLTIQCQVDSQVTMMFWYRQQPGQSLTLIATANQGSEATYESGFVIDKFPISRPNLTFSTLTVSNMSPEDSSIYLCSVVWGQNNEKLFFGSGTQLSVL.

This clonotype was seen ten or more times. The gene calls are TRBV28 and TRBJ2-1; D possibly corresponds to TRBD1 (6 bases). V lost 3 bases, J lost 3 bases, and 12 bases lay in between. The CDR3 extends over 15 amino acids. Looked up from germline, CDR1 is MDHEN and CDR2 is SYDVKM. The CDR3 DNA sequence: TGTGCCAGCAGTTTTAGTAGGGGGTTCTACAATGAGCAGTTCTTC. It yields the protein CASSFSRGFYNEQFF.

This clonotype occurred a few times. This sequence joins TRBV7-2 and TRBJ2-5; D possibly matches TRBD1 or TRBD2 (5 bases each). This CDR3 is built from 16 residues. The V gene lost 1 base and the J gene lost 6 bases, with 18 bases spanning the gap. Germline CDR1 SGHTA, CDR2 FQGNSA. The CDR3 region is CASSLGGIGDGQTQYF. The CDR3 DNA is TGTGCCAGCAGCTTAGGGGGGATAGGGGATGGTCAGACCCAGTACTTC.

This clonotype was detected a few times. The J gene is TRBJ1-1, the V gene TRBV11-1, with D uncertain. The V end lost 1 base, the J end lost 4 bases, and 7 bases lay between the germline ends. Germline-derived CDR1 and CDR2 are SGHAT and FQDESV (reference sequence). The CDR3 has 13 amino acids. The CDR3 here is CASSLVVPTEAFF. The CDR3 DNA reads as TGTGCCAGCAGCTTAGTGGTACCCACTGAAGCTTTCTTT.

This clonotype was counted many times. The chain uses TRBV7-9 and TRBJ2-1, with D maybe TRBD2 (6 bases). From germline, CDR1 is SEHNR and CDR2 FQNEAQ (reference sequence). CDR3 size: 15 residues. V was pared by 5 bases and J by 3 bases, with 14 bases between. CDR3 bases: TGTGCCAGCAGCGGAGCGGGCCGGCTCTACAATGAGCAGTTCTTC. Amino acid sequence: CASSGAGRLYNEQFF.

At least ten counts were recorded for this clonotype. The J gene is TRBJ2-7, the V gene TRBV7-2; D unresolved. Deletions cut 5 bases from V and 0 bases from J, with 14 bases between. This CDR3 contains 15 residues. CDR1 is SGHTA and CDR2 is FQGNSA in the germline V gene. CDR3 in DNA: TGTGCCAGCAGCCTAGATCTCCGGAGCTCCTACGAGCAGTACGTC. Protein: CASSLDLRSSYEQYV.

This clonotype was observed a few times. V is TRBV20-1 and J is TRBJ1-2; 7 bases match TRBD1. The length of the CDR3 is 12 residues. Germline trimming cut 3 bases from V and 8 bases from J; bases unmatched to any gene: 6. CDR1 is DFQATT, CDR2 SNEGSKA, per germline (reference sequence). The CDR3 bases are TGCAGTGCTAGCCCCCAGGGGGTAGGCTACACCTTC. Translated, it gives CSASPQGVGYTF.

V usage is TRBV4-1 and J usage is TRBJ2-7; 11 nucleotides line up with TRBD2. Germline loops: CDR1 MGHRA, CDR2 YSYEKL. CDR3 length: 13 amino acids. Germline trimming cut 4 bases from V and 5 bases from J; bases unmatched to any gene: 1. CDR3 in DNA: TGCGCCAGCAGCCCGGGACTAGCGGACGAGCAGTACTTC. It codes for CASSPGLADEQYF.

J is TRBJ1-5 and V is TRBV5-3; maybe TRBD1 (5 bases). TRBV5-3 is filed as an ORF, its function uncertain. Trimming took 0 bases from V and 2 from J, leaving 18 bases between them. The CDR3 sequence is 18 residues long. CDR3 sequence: CARSLANPSGGGNQPQHF. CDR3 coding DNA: TGTGCCAGAAGCTTGGCCAATCCCTCAGGAGGGGGCAATCAGCCCCAGCATTTT.

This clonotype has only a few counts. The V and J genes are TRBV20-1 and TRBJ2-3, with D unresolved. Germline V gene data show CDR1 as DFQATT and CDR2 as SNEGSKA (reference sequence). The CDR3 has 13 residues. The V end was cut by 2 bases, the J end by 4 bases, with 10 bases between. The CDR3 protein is CSARPGQADTQYF. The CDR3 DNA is TGCAGTGCTAGACCCGGGCAGGCAGATACGCAGTATTTT.

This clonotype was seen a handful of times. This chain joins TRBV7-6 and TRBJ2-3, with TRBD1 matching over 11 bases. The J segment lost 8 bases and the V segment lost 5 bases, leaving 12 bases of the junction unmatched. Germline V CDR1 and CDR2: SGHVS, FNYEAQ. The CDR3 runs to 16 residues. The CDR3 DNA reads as TGTGCCAGCAGCCCCGACCGGGGACAGGGGGTAGTTACGCAGTATTTT. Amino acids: CASSPDRGQGVVTQYF.

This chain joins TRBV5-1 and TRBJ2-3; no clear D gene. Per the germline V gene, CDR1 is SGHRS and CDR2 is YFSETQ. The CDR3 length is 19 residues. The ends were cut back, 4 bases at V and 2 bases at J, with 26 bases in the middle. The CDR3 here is CASSNDGVALYQITDTQYF. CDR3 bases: TGCGCCAGCAGCAATGACGGAGTCGCACTCTACCAAATCACAGATACGCAGTATTTT.

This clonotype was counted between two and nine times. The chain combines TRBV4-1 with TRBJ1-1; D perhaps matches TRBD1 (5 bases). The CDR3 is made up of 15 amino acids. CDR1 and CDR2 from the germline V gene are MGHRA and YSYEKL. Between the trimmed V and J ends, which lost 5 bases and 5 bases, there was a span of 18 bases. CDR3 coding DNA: TGCGCCAGCAGCGTGCAAGAGAGGGAGGGGACTGAAGCTTTCTTT. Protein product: CASSVQEREGTEAFF.

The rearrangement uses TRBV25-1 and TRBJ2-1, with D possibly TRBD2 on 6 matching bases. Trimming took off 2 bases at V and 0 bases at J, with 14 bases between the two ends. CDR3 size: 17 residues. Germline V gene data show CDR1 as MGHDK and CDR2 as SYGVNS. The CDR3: CASSELGRGNSYNEQFF. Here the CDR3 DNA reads TGTGCCAGCAGTGAACTCGGCCGGGGGAACTCCTACAATGAGCAGTTCTTC.

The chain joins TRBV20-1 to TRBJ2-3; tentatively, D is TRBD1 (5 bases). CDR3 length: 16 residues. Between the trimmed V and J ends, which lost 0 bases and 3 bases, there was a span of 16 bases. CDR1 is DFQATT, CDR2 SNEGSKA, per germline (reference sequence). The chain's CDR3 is CSARDLGEQVTDTQYF. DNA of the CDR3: TGCAGTGCTAGAGATTTGGGCGAACAGGTGACAGATACGCAGTATTTT.

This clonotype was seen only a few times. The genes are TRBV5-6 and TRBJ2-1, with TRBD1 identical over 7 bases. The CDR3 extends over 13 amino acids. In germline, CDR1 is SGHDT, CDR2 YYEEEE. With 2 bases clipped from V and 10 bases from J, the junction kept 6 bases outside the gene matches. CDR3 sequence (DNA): TGTGCCAGCAGCTTTACAGGGGTAAGGGAGCAGTTCTTC. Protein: CASSFTGVREQFF.

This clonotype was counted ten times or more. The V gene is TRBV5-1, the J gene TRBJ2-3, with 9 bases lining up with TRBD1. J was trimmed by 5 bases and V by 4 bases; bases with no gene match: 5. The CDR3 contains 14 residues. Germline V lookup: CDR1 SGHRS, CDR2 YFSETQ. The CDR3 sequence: CASSADRGKDTQYF. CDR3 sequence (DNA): TGCGCCAGCAGCGCTGACAGGGGGAAAGATACGCAGTATTTT. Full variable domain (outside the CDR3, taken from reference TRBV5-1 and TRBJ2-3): KAGVTQTPRYLIKTRGQQVTLSCSPISGHRSVSWYQQTPGQGLQFLFEYFSETQRNKGNFPGRFSGRQFSNSRSEMNVSTLELGDSALYLCASSADRGKDTQYFGPGTRLTVL.

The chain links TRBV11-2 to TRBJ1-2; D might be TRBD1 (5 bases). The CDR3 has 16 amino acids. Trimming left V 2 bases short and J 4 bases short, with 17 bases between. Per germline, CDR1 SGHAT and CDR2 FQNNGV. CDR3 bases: TGTGCCAGCAGCTTATCCCGGGGACCGCTGGTCTATGGCTACACCTTC. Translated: CASSLSRGPLVYGYTF.

The CDR3 region is CASRDDRRSGANVLTF. For the CDR3, the DNA is TGTGCCAGCAGGGATGACAGACGCTCTGGGGCCAACGTCCTGACTTTC. The chain recombines TRBV5-8 with TRBJ2-6; a weak D match, TRBD1 (5 bases). CDR3 length: 16 amino acids. V lost 5 bases and J 0 bases, leaving 12 bases between the germline ends. Germline V CDR1 and CDR2: SGHTS, YDEGEE.

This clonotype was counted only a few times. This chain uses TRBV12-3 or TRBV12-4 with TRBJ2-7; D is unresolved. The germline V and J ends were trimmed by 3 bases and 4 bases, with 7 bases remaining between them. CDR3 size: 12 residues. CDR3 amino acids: CASSFQIYEQYF. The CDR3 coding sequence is TGTGCCAGCAGTTTTCAGATTTACGAGCAGTACTTC.

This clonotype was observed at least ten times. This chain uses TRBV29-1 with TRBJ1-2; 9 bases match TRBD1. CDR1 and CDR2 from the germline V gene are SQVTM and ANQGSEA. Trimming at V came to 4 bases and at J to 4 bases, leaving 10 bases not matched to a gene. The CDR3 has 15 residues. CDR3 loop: CSVVSSGQGTYGYTF. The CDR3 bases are TGCAGCGTTGTTAGCTCCGGACAGGGGACCTATGGCTACACCTTC.

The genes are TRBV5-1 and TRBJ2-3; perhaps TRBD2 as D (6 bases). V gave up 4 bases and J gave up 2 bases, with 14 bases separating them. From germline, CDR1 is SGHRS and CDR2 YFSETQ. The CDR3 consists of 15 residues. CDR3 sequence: CASSAGRANTDTQYF. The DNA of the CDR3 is TGCGCCAGCAGCGCGGGACGAGCGAACACAGATACGCAGTATTTT.

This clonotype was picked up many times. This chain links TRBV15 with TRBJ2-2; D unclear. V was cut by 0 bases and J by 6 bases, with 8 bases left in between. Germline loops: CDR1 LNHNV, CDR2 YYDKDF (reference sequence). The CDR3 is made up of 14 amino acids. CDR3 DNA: TGTGCCACCAGCAGAGACCCTCAGGCCGGGGAGCTGTTTTTT. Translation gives CATSRDPQAGELFF.

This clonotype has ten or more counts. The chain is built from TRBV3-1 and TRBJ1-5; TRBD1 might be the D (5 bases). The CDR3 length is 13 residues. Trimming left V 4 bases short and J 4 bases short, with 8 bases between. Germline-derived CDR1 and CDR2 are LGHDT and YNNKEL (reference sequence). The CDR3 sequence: CASSRAGNQPQHF. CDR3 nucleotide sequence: TGTGCCAGCAGCCGAGCAGGGAATCAGCCCCAGCATTTT.